This T cell receptor (beta chain) was identified during a study of blood T cell repertoires in COVID-19. Looking at the study overall: Sites in the United States, Italy and Spain provided acute and convalescent COVID-19 samples. The analysed material was cDNA or gDNA that came from T cells, B-cell-depleted T cells, or PBMCs.

Libraries were prepared by immunoSEQ multiplex PCR; TCRdb keeps only in-frame clonotypes and omits some of them. This table holds almost 300,000 clones, roughly 91% found once. The Seattle site enrolled patients during active infection and followed them longitudinally. The V gene lost 1 base and the J gene lost 2 bases, with 11 bases spanning the gap. Germline-derived CDR1 and CDR2 are KGHSH and LQKENI. This CDR3 spans 15 amino acids. The specimen was peripheral blood. This TCR derives from a woman aged 30 to 39 with COVID-19, enrolled during active disease. The chain joins TRBV18 to TRBJ2-5; D may be TRBD2 (5 bases). The DNA of the CDR3 is TGTGCCAGCTCACCACAGCCGGGAAGTCAAGAGACCCAGTACTTC. Protein product: CASSPQPGSQETQYF.